These T cell receptor beta chains were read from a single sample in a study of cytomegalovirus exposure and HLA in healthy donors. Libraries were prepared by immunoSEQ multiplex PCR; TCRdb keeps only in-frame clonotypes and omits some of them. The table shows 150,000 to 200,000 clones, with roughly 87% occurring only once. The sequenced sample was PBMCs. Every receptor here comes from a girl less than two years old in good health and CMV-seronegative. CDR3s include the opening cysteine and the closing phenylalanine or tryptophan. D genes are given only for firm matches. For some rows the clone size is stated as once, few or many, or as a class when expanded; others skip it.

J gene,D gene,V gene,clone size,CDR3 DNA,CDR3 protein
TRBJ2-7,NA,TRBV6-5,NA,TGTGCCAGCAGTTACAGGGGGACCACCTACGAGCAGTACTTC,CASSYRGTTYEQYF
TRBJ2-6,NA,TRBV7-2,NA,TGTGCCAGCAGCTTAGCAATCGCTGGGGCCAACGTCCTGACTTTC,CASSLAIAGANVLTF
TRBJ2-3,TRBD1,TRBV2,NA,TGTGCCAGCAGTGGTGGGACAGCGACACTCACAGATACGCAGTATTTT,CASSGGTATLTDTQYF
TRBJ2-3,NA,TRBV2,NA,TGTGCCAGCAGTGAAGTCGTCGCTAGCCAGAGGCAGTATTTT,CASSEVVASQRQYF
TRBJ2-3,TRBD2,TRBV4-2,NA,TGTGCCAGCAGCCCAAGCGGGGTTAGCACAGATACGCAGTATTTT,CASSPSGVSTDTQYF
TRBJ2-1,TRBD2,TRBV10-2,NA,TGCGCCAGCAGTCTGGCGGGGGGGGGATACAATGAGCAGTTCTTC,CASSLAGGGYNEQFF
TRBJ1-2,TRBD1,TRBV11-2,NA,TGTGCCAGCAGCTTATGGGGGGGACAGGACATCTATGGCTACACCTTC,CASSLWGGQDIYGYTF
TRBJ2-7,NA,TRBV5-1,NA,TGCGCCAGCAGCTTTACAGGCAGCTCCTACGAGCAGTACTTC,CASSFTGSSYEQYF
TRBJ1-2,TRBD1,TRBV6-1,once,TGTGCCAGCAGTGGGGGACAGTTTCACTATGGCTACACCTTC,CASSGGQFHYGYTF
TRBJ2-3,NA,TRBV15,NA,TGTGCCACCAGCAGAGATCAGTCTGATACGCAGTATTTT,CATSRDQSDTQYF
TRBJ1-4,NA,TRBV5-1,NA,TGCGCCAGCAGCTTGGATAAGGGGCTTAGGGAAAAACTGTTTTTT,CASSLDKGLREKLFF
TRBJ2-7,TRBD1,TRBV19,NA,TGTGCCAGTAGACTCCGGACAGGGCGAGCCTACGAGCAGTACTTC,CASRLRTGRAYEQYF
TRBJ2-7,NA,TRBV27,NA,TGTGCCAGCAGTTTTGGGGGCAGGGCGGGCTACGAGCAGTACTTC,CASSFGGRAGYEQYF
TRBJ2-2,NA,TRBV11-1,NA,TGTGCCAGCAGCTTCGGGTCGATTGCCGGGGAGCTGTTTTTT,CASSFGSIAGELFF
TRBJ1-4,TRBD1,TRBV7-9,NA,TGTGCCAGCAGCACCGGACAGGGGAGCCTTAATGAAAAACTGTTTTTT,CASSTGQGSLNEKLFF